A selection of T cell receptor beta chains follows, all from one sample in a study of T cell responses to AZD1222 COVID-19 vaccine. The repertoire was sequenced with immunoSEQ multiplex PCR; TCRdb's copy has only in-frame clones and lacks some. The sample lists around 100,000 clones, around nine tenths occurring once. This specimen was peripheral blood, taken on day 0 of AZD1222 vaccination. These receptors came from an adult in good health. Each CDR3 is given without its conserved first and last residue.

J | V | CDR3
TRBJ2-2 | TRBV6-5 | ASRRSANTGELF
TRBJ1-2 | TRBV11-2 | ASSLGGGYT
TRBJ1-1 | TRBV30 | AWTERRGTEAF
TRBJ2-7 | TRBV7-8 | ASSLRQASYEQY
TRBJ2-1 | TRBV24-1 | ATSDRGNDDEQF
TRBJ2-3 | TRBV7-9 | ASSVHHWTDTQY
TRBJ2-5 | TRBV5-4 | ASSLVGRVGEETQY
TRBJ1-2 | TRBV10-3 | AISEVRDYGYT
TRBJ2-1 | TRBV2 | ASSAQRGGPEQF
TRBJ2-3 | TRBV7-8 | ATSYGGRTDTQY
TRBJ1-1 | TRBV7-9 | ASSAVPRDTEAF
TRBJ1-4 | TRBV5-8 | ASSLRLGEKLF
TRBJ2-3 | TRBV27 | ASSLSTHADTQY
TRBJ1-4 | TRBV5-1 | ASSQGGTNEKLF
TRBJ1-2 | TRBV3-1/TRBV3-2 | ASSYGTGYNYGYT
TRBJ2-1 | TRBV3-1/TRBV3-2 | ASSQAKPGRSYNEQF
TRBJ2-7 | TRBV5-6 | ASSLDRGIEQY
TRBJ1-4 | TRBV30 | AWGQGDEKLF
TRBJ2-7 | TRBV20-1 | SARSPYEQY
TRBJ2-2 | TRBV7-9 | ASGPTGERFNTGELF
TRBJ1-2 | TRBV18 | ASSRRDGGYT